This T cell receptor (beta chain) comes out of a study of blood T cell repertoires in COVID-19. As for the study in general: From the United States, Italy and Spain came samples of acute and convalescent COVID-19. The cDNA or gDNA used as material had been derived from T cells, B-cell-depleted T cells, or PBMCs.

The table lists this clone with a count of one. In the authors' methods: Amplification of reference gene primers was used by the study to estimate nucleated cell counts. Some clones are missing from TCRdb's copy, which holds only in-frame ones; the method was immunoSEQ multiplex PCR. D and trimming were read from the DNA, whereas the V and J calls and clone size are those reported in that table. The table shows around 200,000 clones, with 85% to 90% occurring only once. The sequenced material came from peripheral blood. The TCR was taken from a man aged 55-75 years who had recovered from COVID-19.

CDR3 residues: CASSQGDRQETQYF. The CDR3 region has the DNA TGCGCCAGCAGCCAGGGGGACAGGCAAGAGACCCAGTACTTC. The genes are TRBV4-3 and TRBJ2-5; 8 nucleotides align to TRBD1. Germline CDR1 and CDR2: LGHNA and YSLEER. The CDR3 sequence is 14 residues long. Losses at the gene ends were 3 bases for V and 2 bases for J; bases not matched to a gene: 2.